This T cell receptor beta chain came from a study of cytomegalovirus exposure and HLA in healthy donors. Overall study: In an early release, HLA-typed donors contributed roughly 85 million unique TCR sequences. Findings and limits, study-wide: 87-base-pair reads could not separate some V segments, including TRBV6-2 and TRBV6-3.

Use of 60 Vbeta and 13 Jbeta primers characterized the PCR. TCRdb's table, derived via immunoSEQ multiplex PCR, lists solely in-frame clones and lacks some. The sample has roughly 110,000 clones, 82% seen once. The CDR3 has 16 amino acids. Per germline, CDR1 SGHRS and CDR2 YFSETQ. V gave up 0 bases and J gave up 5 bases, with 17 bases separating them. In regard to this clone: Its antigen is currently unknown.

Source material: PBMCs. This sequence originates from a woman aged 18-35 years in good health and CMV-seronegative. The chain combines TRBV5-1 with TRBJ2-5; D may be TRBD1 (6 bases). CDR3 nucleotides: TGCGCCAGCAGCTTGGCCCCCCGCGGCAGGGGTGAGACCCAGTACTTC. Translation gives CASSLAPRGRGETQYF.